The source of this T cell receptor beta chain is a study of OX40 agonist ivuxolimab in advanced cancers. Libraries were prepared by immunoSEQ multiplex PCR; TCRdb keeps only in-frame clonotypes and omits some of them. The table has about 79,000 clones, roughly 92% seen once. This clonotype was sampled from an adult with an advanced solid tumor such as melanoma, head and neck, liver or kidney cancer. The starting material was CD4+ or CD8+ T cells sorted from blood, obtained in a trial of the OX40 agonist ivuxolimab.

This CDR3 reads CASSQDGAGGVWGYTF. The CDR3 DNA reads TGCGCCAGCAGCCAAGATGGGGCAGGGGGTGTCTGGGGCTACACCTTC. The J gene is TRBJ1-2, the V gene TRBV4-1; 7 bases line up with TRBD1. In germline, CDR1 is MGHRA, CDR2 YSYEKL. V shed 0 bases and J 8 bases; nucleotides not matched to a gene: 12. The CDR3 extends over 16 amino acids.